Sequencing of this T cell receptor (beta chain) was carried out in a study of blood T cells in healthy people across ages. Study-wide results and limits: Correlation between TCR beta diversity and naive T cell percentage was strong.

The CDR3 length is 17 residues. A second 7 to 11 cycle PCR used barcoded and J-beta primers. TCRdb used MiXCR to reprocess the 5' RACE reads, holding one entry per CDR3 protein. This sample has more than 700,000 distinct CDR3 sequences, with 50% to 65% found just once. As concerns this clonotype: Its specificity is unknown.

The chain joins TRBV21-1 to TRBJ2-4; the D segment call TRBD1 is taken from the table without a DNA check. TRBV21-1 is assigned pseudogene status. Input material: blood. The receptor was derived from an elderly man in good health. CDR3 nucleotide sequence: TGTGCCAGCAGACGAATCGGGACAGGCGATGACAAAAACATTCAGTACTTC. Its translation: CASRRIGTGDDKNIQYF.